This T cell receptor (beta chain) was sequenced during a study of blood T cell repertoires in COVID-19. Sequenced by immunoSEQ multiplex PCR; TCRdb stores in-frame clones only, minus some. The sample holds roughly 170,000 clones, around four fifths seen once. This CDR3 has 16 amino acids. Trimming cost V 2 bases and J 7 bases; bases outside gene matches: 9. Germline assignment: CDR1 SGHRS and CDR2 YFSETQ. This chain joins TRBV5-1 and TRBJ2-1; 10 bases match TRBD2. Sequencing used PBMCs or T cells enriched from blood (not recorded which). The receptor was derived from a woman between 50 and 59 years old who had recovered from COVID-19. This chain's CDR3 is CASSFMSSGSRNEQFF. CDR3 bases: TGCGCCAGCAGCTTTATGTCTAGCGGGAGTCGTAATGAGCAGTTCTTC.